The 3 T cell receptor beta chains reported below all come from one sample, sequenced in a study of cytomegalovirus exposure and HLA in healthy donors. Researchers ran the PCR with 60 Vbeta and 13 Jbeta primers. Using immunoSEQ multiplex PCR, the repertoire was profiled, and TCRdb retains in-frame clones only, with some absent. Counted here are about 140,000 clones, roughly 70% occurring once; the ten biggest clones make up approximately 1.7%. Sequencing was carried out using PBMCs. These receptors were obtained from a human donor in good health.

In its sample, this clone was seen a few times. The chain links TRBV15 to TRBJ2-1, with D tentatively TRBD2 (6 bases). CDR3 length: 15 amino acids. V gave up 1 base and J gave up 8 bases, with 15 bases separating them. Germline loops: CDR1 LNHNV, CDR2 YYDKDF (reference sequence). As DNA, the CDR3 is TGTGCCACCAGCAGAGGGACTATTTCTTATGATGAGCAGTTCTTC. Translation gives CATSRGTISYDEQFF.

This clone was seen a few times. This rearrangement joins TRBV4-3 to TRBJ1-2, with 9 nucleotides matching TRBD1. Looked up from germline, CDR1 is LGHNA and CDR2 is YSLEER. The CDR3 is 16 amino acids. J gave up 8 bases and V 3 bases, and 13 bases lay outside the gene matches. The CDR3 DNA reads as TGCGCCAGCAGCCAGCTTCCGGGACAGGGAGTAAAGGGCTACACCTTC. This codes for CASSQLPGQGVKGYTF.

This chain joins TRBV5-5 and TRBJ2-7; D may be TRBD1 (6 bases). The CDR3 is 14 residues long. Trimming removed 1 base at V and 2 bases at J, with 10 bases between. Germline V gene sequence: CDR1 SGHKS, CDR2 YYEKEE (reference sequence). This chain's CDR3 is CASSLTGQTYEQYF. The CDR3 DNA reads as TGTGCCAGCAGCTTGACCGGACAGACCTACGAGCAGTACTTC.